What follows describes a single T cell receptor (beta chain). Its cognate antigen has yet to be identified. Base qualities are not provided; no much larger clone lies one nucleotide away. These data originate in a study of CD8 T cells in Susac syndrome (dated by TCRdb to the late 2010s). About the investigation overall: Whether CD8+ T cell activation and differentiation in Susac syndrome was antigen driven was tested using repertoire sequencing. CD8+ T cell repertoire clonality was compared between some 13 healthy donors, approximately 14 Susac syndrome patients and around 15 multiple sclerosis patients.

RNA was extracted with the RNeasy kit and 0.5 to 1 ug was reverse transcribed using random hexamers. The immunoSEQ multiplex PCR assay, covering 54 Vbeta and 13 Jbeta segments, was used to amplify TCR beta CDR3 regions. PCR amplification bias was corrected using a synthetic template baseline for primer optimization and computational correction. Turning to the authors' computational methods: Only productive sequences were kept, with reads annotated to V, D and J genes according to IMGT and analyzed in immunoSEQ Analyzer. Clonality was calculated as one minus the Shannon entropy normalized by log2 of the number of productive unique sequences. For each patient and control, public and private clones were evaluated within the 100 most prevalent clones. A clone was defined as Susac-specific if it was absent from the healthy and MS cohorts, from more than 850 published viral clones and from other ImmuneACCESS disease sequences. TCRdb ran its own pipeline on the public reads, namely fastp trimming at Q25 and MiXCR clone calling, and kept in-frame beta chains. Identical CDR3 protein sequences are pooled into one entry, listed with their most common genes and DNA. The V and J calls follow TCRdb's processing rather than the paper's. The sample table records 210,000 or so distinct CDR3 sequences; more than 85% of these occur just once. The ten largest account for approximately 0.13% of the sample.

High-throughput TCR beta sequencing profiled peripheral blood CD8+ and CD4+ T cells from healthy donors, Susac syndrome patients and multiple sclerosis patients. Treatment-naive patients with stable or active relapsing-remitting disease fulfilling revised McDonald criteria were used as multiple sclerosis controls. Bulk CD8+ and CD4+ T cells were purified by magnetic negative isolation, while CD8+ TEMRA cells were enriched using FACS. Blood was drawn into EDTA tubes, processed within 24 hours, and PBMCs were isolated by density gradient centrifugation. PBMCs intended for TCR sequencing were cryopreserved in liquid nitrogen and were subsequently thawed in a 37 degrees C water bath. The sorted or isolated CD4+, CD8+ and CD8+ TEMRA cells reached a purity of at least 90%. Broader findings and caveats from the paper: The number of individuals in the TCR sequencing and HLA analysis was recognized as being relatively small.

Per the germline V gene (reference sequence), MNHEY is the CDR1 and SMNVEV is the CDR2. Trimming costs V 0 bases and J 1 base, and their ends lie 9 bases apart. Spanning cysteine to phenylalanine, the CDR3 consists of 15 amino acids. Only the CDR3 DNA is retained, 45 bases long and in frame from the first base. Sequences were obtained from CD8+ T cells from PBMCs. The rearranged chain carries TRBV27 and TRBJ1-1, with an unclear D gene assignment. This TCR came from a human donor with multiple sclerosis. The sequenced DNA is TGTGCCAGCAGTTTATCGCAGGTTCCGAACACTGAAGCTTTCTTT. Protein translation: CASSLSQVPNTEAFF.